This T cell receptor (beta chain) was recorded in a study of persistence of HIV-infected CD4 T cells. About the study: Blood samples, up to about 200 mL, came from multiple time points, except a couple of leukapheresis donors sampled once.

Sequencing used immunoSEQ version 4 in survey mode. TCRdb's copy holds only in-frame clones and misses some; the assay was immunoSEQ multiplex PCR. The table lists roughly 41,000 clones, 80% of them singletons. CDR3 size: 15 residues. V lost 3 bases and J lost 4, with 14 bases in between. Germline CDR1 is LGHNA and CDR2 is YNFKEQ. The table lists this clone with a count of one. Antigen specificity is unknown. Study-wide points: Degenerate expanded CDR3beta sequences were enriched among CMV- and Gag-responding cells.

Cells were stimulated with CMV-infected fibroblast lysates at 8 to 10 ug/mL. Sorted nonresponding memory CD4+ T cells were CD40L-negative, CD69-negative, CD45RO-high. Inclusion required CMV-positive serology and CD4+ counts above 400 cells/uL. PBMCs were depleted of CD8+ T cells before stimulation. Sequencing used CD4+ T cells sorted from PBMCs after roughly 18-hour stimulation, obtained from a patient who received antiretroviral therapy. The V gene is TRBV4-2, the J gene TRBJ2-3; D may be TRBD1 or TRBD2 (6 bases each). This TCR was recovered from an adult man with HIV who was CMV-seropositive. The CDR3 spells CASSHTGEGADTQYF. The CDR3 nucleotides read TGTGCCAGCAGCCACACGGGAGAGGGGGCAGATACGCAGTATTTT.